This T cell receptor beta chain emerged from a study of blood T cell repertoires in COVID-19. Study-level background: Whether acute or convalescent, the COVID-19 samples came from the United States, Italy and Spain.

In the authors' workflow: Amplification with reference gene primers provided the estimates of nucleated cell counts. Sequencing used immunoSEQ multiplex PCR; TCRdb keeps in-frame clones, though not all of them. V and J calls and clone size are copied from that table; D and trimming were computed from the DNA. Among 140,000 or so clones listed, about three quarters were seen once. Germline assignment: CDR1 KGHSH and CDR2 LQKENI. Trimming stripped 2 bases from V and 8 bases from J, with 18 bases between. This CDR3 is 16 amino acids long. Specimen: peripheral blood. The sequence was collected from a man in his forties or fifties with acute or convalescent COVID-19. This rearrangement joins TRBV18 to TRBJ1-4, with D possibly matching TRBD1 (6 bases). CDR3 in DNA: TGTGCCAGCTCACCATCCTGGACAGCCTCAAGGGAAAAACTGTTTTTT. Protein sequence: CASSPSWTASREKLFF.